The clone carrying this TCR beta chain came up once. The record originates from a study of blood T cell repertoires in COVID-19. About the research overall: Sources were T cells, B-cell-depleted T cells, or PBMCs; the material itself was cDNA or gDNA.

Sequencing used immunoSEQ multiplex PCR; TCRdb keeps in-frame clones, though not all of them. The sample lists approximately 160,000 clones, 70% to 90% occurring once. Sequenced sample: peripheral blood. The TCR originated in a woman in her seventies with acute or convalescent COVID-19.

CDR3 loop: CASSPGGSWPQHF. The CDR3 nucleotides are TGCGCCAGCAGCCCAGGGGGAAGTTGGCCCCAGCATTTT. This sequence joins TRBV5-1 and TRBJ1-5; 7 positions agree with TRBD1. Germline lookup yields CDR1 SGHRS and CDR2 YFSETQ. J gave up 9 bases and V 4 bases, and 7 bases lay outside the gene matches. The CDR3 covers 13 residues.